The T cell receptor beta chain described here comes from a study of blood T cells in healthy people across ages. V dropped 3 bases and J dropped 0 bases, with 17 bases sitting between them. The CDR3 consists of 17 residues. Through a sample-barcoded 5' primer and a J-beta primer mix, a second PCR was run for about 7 to 12 cycles. MiXCR was run by TCRdb on the 5' RACE reads, yielding one entry per CDR3 protein. The table lists about 780,000 distinct CDR3 sequences, 35% to 50% of them singletons. The specimen sequenced was blood. The TCR was taken from an elderly man in good health. J is TRBJ1-2 and V is TRBV12-3 or TRBV12-4, with D maybe TRBD1 (5 bases). CDR3 nucleotide sequence: TGTGCCAGCAGTTTTGCCCCGGAGGGACCCCCTAACTATGGCTACACCTTC. Its translation: CASSFAPEGPPNYGYTF.